This T cell receptor beta chain was identified during a study of T cells in Graves' hyperthyroidism and ophthalmopathy. Study-level results: Ophthalmopathy was predicted by the model a median of about six months ahead of onset.

Germline CDR1 is DFQATT and CDR2 is SNEGSKA (reference sequence). The CDR3 runs to 8 residues. Trimming removed 6 bases at V and 11 bases at J, with 7 bases between. This clonotype was recorded at least ten times. Its specificity is not known. RNA transcripts provided the source from which TCR beta CDR3 regions were amplified. Researchers ran a first-round RT-PCR on the TCR CDR3 using the HTBI primer set. TCRdb used MiXCR to reprocess the multiplex PCR reads, holding one entry per CDR3 protein. The sample contains around 420,000 distinct CDR3 sequences, roughly 15% of which appear only once. The sequence derives from a woman in her late teens or twenties with Graves' hyperthyroidism. Input material: blood. The rearrangement uses TRBV20-1 and TRBJ1-1; perhaps TRBD1 as D (5 bases). As DNA, the CDR3 is TGCAGTGCATGGGACGCTTTCTTT. Its translation: CSAWDAFF.